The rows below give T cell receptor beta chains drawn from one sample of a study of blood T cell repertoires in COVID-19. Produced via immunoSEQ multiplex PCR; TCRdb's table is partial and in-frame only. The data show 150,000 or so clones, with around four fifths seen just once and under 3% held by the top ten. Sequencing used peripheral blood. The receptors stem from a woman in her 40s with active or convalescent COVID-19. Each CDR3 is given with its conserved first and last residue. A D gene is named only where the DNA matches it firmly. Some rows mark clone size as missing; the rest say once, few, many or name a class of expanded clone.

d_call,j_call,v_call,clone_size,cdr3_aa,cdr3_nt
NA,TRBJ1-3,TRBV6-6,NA,CATRTTAGFSGNTIYF,TGTGCCACCCGTACTACGGCGGGATTCTCTGGAAACACCATATATTTT
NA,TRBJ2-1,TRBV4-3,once,CASSQEGGDEQFF,TGCGCCAGCAGCCAAGAAGGAGGGGATGAGCAGTTCTTC
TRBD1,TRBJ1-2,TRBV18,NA,CASSPWTGIDGYTF,TGTGCCAGCTCACCTTGGACAGGAATTGATGGCTACACCTTC
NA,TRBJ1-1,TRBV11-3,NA,CASSSPRALKAFF,TGTGCCAGCAGCTCCCCCAGGGCCCTTAAAGCTTTCTTT
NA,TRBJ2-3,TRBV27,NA,CASSLYGGTDTQYF,TGTGCCAGCAGTTTATACGGGGGCACAGATACGCAGTATTTT
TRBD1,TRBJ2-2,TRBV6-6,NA,CASSYGQGNTGELFF,TGTGCCAGCAGTTACGGACAGGGGAACACCGGGGAGCTGTTTTTT
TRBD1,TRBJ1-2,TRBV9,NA,CASENRGGYGYTF,TGTGCCAGCGAAAACAGGGGGGGCTATGGCTACACCTTC
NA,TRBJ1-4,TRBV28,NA,CASLGGFEKLFF,TGTGCCAGCCTGGGGGGATTCGAAAAACTGTTTTTT
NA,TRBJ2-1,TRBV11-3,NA,CASSLERGNDNEQFF,TGTGCCAGCAGCTTAGAACGAGGAAACGACAATGAGCAGTTCTTC
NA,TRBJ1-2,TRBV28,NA,CASSFLSVSGEGYGYTF,TGTGCCAGCAGTTTTTTAAGCGTCTCGGGGGAGGGCTATGGCTACACCTTC
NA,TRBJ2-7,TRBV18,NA,CASSPKRDISSSYEQYF,TGTGCCAGCTCACCAAAGAGGGACATATCCAGCTCCTACGAGCAGTACTTC
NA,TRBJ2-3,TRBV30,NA,CAWSVLWTDTQYF,TGTGCCTGGAGTGTACTATGGACAGATACGCAGTATTTT
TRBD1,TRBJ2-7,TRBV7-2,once,CASSSPPGQAYYEQYF,TGTGCCAGCAGCTCCCCCCCGGGACAGGCCTACTACGAGCAGTACTTC
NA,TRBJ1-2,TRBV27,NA,CASSLTQGRGKMTF,TGTGCCAGCAGTTTGACCCAGGGCAGGGGAAAAATGACCTTC
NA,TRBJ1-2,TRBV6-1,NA,CASSEGRVGGYTF,TGTGCCAGCAGTGAGGGCAGGGTGGGTGGCTACACCTTC
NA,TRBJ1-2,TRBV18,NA,CASSPGAGYGYTF,TGTGCCAGCTCACCAGGGGCCGGCTATGGCTACACCTTC
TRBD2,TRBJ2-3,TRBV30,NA,CAWRWAGGPTQYF,TGTGCCTGGAGATGGGCGGGGGGTCCGACGCAGTATTTT
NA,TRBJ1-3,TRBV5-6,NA,CASSADRLTGNTIYF,TGTGCCAGCAGCGCCGACAGGCTAACTGGAAACACCATATATTTT
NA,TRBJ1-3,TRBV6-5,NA,CASSFDRGGNTIYF,TGTGCCAGCAGTTTTGACAGAGGCGGCAACACCATATATTTT
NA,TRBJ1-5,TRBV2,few,CASSGGISNQPQHF,TGTGCCAGCAGTGGCGGTATAAGCAATCAGCCCCAGCATTTT
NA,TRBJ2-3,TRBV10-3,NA,CAISRGGLAADTQYF,TGTGCCATCAGCCGGGGTGGACTGGCGGCAGATACGCAGTATTTT
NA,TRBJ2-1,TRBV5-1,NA,CASSLGGNDEQFF,TGCGCCAGCAGCTTGGGAGGGAATGATGAGCAGTTCTTC
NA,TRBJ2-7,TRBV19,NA,CASSIDFSYEQYF,TGTGCCAGTAGTATTGACTTCTCCTACGAGCAGTACTTC
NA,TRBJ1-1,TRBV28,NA,CASNPGGVAEAFF,TGTGCCAGCAACCCGGGGGGGGTGGCTGAAGCTTTCTTT
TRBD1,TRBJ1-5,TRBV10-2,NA,CASSETGAQQPQHF,TGCGCCAGCAGTGAGACAGGGGCTCAGCAGCCCCAGCATTTT
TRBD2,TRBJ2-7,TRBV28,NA,CASSLGLAGYEQYF,TGTGCCAGCAGTTTAGGGTTAGCGGGCTACGAGCAGTACTTC
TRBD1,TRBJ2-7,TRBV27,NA,CASRRQGGREQYF,TGTGCCAGCAGGAGACAGGGGGGGCGAGAGCAGTACTTC
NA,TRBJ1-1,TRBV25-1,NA,CASRRQGTEAFF,TGTGCCAGCAGACGGCAGGGAACTGAAGCTTTCTTT
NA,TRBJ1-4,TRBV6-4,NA,CASSDSILGGKLFF,TGTGCCAGCAGTGACTCGATTTTAGGAGGAAAACTGTTTTTT
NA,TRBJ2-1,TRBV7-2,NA,CASSFGGPGSNEQFF,TGTGCCAGCAGCTTCGGGGGGCCGGGGAGCAATGAGCAGTTCTTC
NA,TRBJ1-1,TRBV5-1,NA,CASSLMQISTEAFF,TGCGCCAGCAGCTTGATGCAAATCAGCACTGAAGCTTTCTTT
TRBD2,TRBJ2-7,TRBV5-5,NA,CASSLDAGVVYEQYF,TGTGCCAGCAGCTTGGATGCGGGAGTAGTCTACGAGCAGTACTTC
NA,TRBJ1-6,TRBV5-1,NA,CASTDDRQGYNSPLHF,TGCGCCAGCACCGATGACAGGCAAGGCTATAATTCACCCCTCCACTTT
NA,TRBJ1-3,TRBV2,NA,CASSESGTSGNTIYF,TGTGCCAGCAGTGAGTCCGGGACATCCGGAAACACCATATATTTT
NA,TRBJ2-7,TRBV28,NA,CASSFTAYEQYF,TGTGCCAGCAGTTTCACAGCCTACGAGCAGTACTTC
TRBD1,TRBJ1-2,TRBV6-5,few,CASTLSGGGDYGYTF,TGTGCCAGCACCCTCTCAGGGGGCGGAGACTATGGCTACACCTTC
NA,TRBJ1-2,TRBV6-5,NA,CASRNSYGYTF,TGTGCCAGCAGGAACAGCTATGGCTACACCTTC
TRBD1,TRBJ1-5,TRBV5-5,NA,CASSLTGAQPQHF,TGTGCCAGCAGCTTGACAGGGGCTCAGCCCCAGCATTTT
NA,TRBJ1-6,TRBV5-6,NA,CASSLALFSSPLHF,TGTGCCAGCAGCTTGGCCCTGTTTAGTTCACCCCTCCACTTT
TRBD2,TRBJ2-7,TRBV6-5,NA,CASSYGRGGAHEQYF,TGTGCCAGCAGTTATGGGCGGGGGGGGGCCCACGAGCAGTACTTC
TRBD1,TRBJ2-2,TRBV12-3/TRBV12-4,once,CASKDRGGLFF,TGTGCCAGCAAAGACAGGGGTGGGCTGTTTTTT
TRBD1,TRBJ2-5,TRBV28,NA,CASSPFADREETQYF,TGTGCCAGCAGCCCTTTTGCCGACAGGGAAGAGACCCAGTACTTC
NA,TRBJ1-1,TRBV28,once,CASSPRGLPTEAFF,TGTGCCAGCAGTCCCCGTGGGCTCCCCACTGAAGCTTTCTTT
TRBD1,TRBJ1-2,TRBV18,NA,CASSPTGQGAGYTF,TGTGCCAGCTCACCAACGGGACAGGGTGCGGGCTACACCTTC
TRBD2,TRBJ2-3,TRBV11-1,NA,CASNLRGDGTDTQYF,TGTGCCAGCAACCTCCGGGGGGACGGGACAGATACGCAGTATTTT
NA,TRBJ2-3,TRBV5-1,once,CASSLALIRTRGGRTDTQYF,TGCGCCAGCAGCTTGGCTTTGATCCGGACTAGAGGGGGACGCACAGATACGCAGTATTTT
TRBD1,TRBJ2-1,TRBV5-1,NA,CASSGDRAYNEQFF,TGCGCCAGCAGCGGGGACAGGGCCTACAATGAGCAGTTCTTC
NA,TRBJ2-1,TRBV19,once,CASSISGLATYNEQFF,TGTGCCAGTAGTATTTCCGGGCTAGCGACGTACAATGAGCAGTTCTTC
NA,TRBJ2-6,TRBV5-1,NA,CASSLGGSSGANVLTF,TGCGCCAGCAGCTTGGGAGGGAGCTCTGGGGCCAACGTCCTGACTTTC